Listed here are 21 T cell receptor beta chains from one sample, sequenced in a study of blood T cell repertoires in COVID-19. The data were produced by immunoSEQ multiplex PCR, yet TCRdb's version contains in-frame clones alone and is incomplete. This table has fewer than 120,000 clones, approximately 90% appearing once. Sequences were obtained from peripheral blood. These receptors all come from a human donor in a cohort sampled during active COVID-19.

This chain links TRBV27 with TRBJ2-7; maybe TRBD2 (5 bases). Germline V gene data show CDR1 as MNHEY and CDR2 as SMNVEV (reference sequence). The CDR3 is 13 amino acids. V shed 5 bases and J shed 4 bases, with 12 bases lying between them. CDR3 sequence: CASSPRLTYEQYF. CDR3 nucleotide sequence: TGTGCCAGCAGTCCCCGACTAACTTACGAGCAGTACTTC.

This clone has only one observation. The V and J genes are TRBV9 and TRBJ2-7, with 15 bases lining up with TRBD2. Germline CDR1 is SGDLS and CDR2 is YYNGEE. V lost 3 bases and J lost 0; bases outside the gene matches: 4. The CDR3 spans 17 residues. The CDR3 nucleotides read TGTGCCAGCAGCGCCGGACTAGCGGGAGGGAACTCCTACGAGCAGTACTTC. This translates into CASSAGLAGGNSYEQYF. Full variable domain (outside the CDR3, taken from reference TRBV9 and TRBJ2-7): DSGVTQTPKHLITATGQRVTLRCSPRSGDLSVYWYQQSLDQGLQFLIQYYNGEERAKGNILERFSAQQFPDLHSELNLSSLELGDSALYFCASSAGLAGGNSYEQYFGPGTRLTVT.

The V gene is TRBV9, the J gene TRBJ2-5, with 15 bases fitting TRBD2. The CDR3 runs 18 residues. Germline V gene lookup returns CDR1 SGDLS and CDR2 YYNGEE. J was trimmed by 7 bases and V by 1 base; bases with no gene match: 11. For the CDR3, the DNA is TGTGCCAGCAGCGTAAGGACTAGCGGGGGGGCTGGTTTTGGGACCCAGTACTTC. Protein product: CASSVRTSGGAGFGTQYF.

The rearrangement joins TRBV6-2 or TRBV6-3 to TRBJ1-2; possibly TRBD1 for D (6 bases). This CDR3 comprises 15 residues. V was shortened by 4 bases and J by 3 bases, with 15 bases between the two germline ends. CDR1 and CDR2 (germline): MNHEY, SVGEGT. The CDR3 DNA follows: TGTGCCAGCAGTTCCTATCCTCCAGGGGACTATGGCTACACCTTC. It encodes CASSSYPPGDYGYTF.

V usage is TRBV15 and J usage is TRBJ2-3, with 7 bases aligning to TRBD2. V lost 0 bases to trimming and J lost 1 base; unmatched junction nucleotides: 7. This CDR3 region has 17 residues. From germline, CDR1 is LNHNV and CDR2 YYDKDF (reference sequence). The chain's CDR3 is CATSRECGGSCTDTQYF. CDR3 nucleotide sequence: TGTGCCACCAGCAGAGAGTGTGGCGGGAGCTGCACAGATACGCAGTATTTT.

This rearrangement joins TRBV5-1 to TRBJ2-3; tentative D call: TRBD1 (6 bases). With 4 bases removed from V and 1 base from J, the gap between germline ends came to 16 bases. This CDR3 has 16 amino acids. Germline CDR1 SGHRS, CDR2 YFSETQ. In nucleotides, the CDR3 is TGCGCCAGCAGCGGCACCGGGACACCTGGCACAGATACGCAGTATTTT. Its translation: CASSGTGTPGTDTQYF.

The chain combines TRBV12-2 with TRBJ1-1; TRBD1 is taken as the D call from the table, unchecked against the DNA. TRBV12-2 is tagged as a pseudogene. The CDR3 covers 12 residues. The CDR3 nucleotides read TGTGCCAGAAGGGGGCGGAACACTGAAGCTTTCTTT. Its protein product is CARRGRNTEAFF.

The chain joins TRBV12-5 to TRBJ1-6, with 9 bases identical to TRBD1. CDR1 LGHNT and CDR2 FRNRAP come from the germline V gene. The V segment lost 6 bases and the J segment 1 base; nucleotides outside the gene matches: 10. The CDR3 consists of 18 residues. The CDR3 here is CASGLDRGVRSYNSPLHF. The CDR3 DNA is TGTGCTAGTGGCCTTGACAGGGGGGTTCGATCCTATAATTCACCCCTCCACTTT.

DNA of the CDR3: TGTGCCAGTAGTAACAGTGGGGCCAACGTCCTGACTTTC. It is translated as CASSNSGANVLTF. V usage is TRBV19 and J usage is TRBJ2-6; D gene ambiguous. This CDR3 is 13 amino acids long. V was clipped by 4 bases and J by 3 bases, with 4 bases between them. Looked up from germline, CDR1 is LNHDA and CDR2 is SQIVND (reference sequence).

The chain couples TRBV5-1 to TRBJ2-7; 8 nucleotides align to TRBD1. Germline CDR1 SGHRS, CDR2 YFSETQ. CDR3 size: 15 residues. The ends lost 1 base at V and 0 bases at J; junction bases unmatched: 3. The CDR3 DNA follows: TGCGCCAGCAGCTTGACAGGGGGTAGCTCCTACGAGCAGTACTTC. It translates to CASSLTGGSSYEQYF.

The chain links TRBV18 to TRBJ2-3; no clear D. Germline CDR1 is KGHSH and CDR2 is LQKENI. The CDR3 loop spans 13 amino acids. V lost 4 bases to trimming and J lost 2 bases, with 7 bases between them. The CDR3 protein is CASSLSPTDTQYF. Here the CDR3 DNA reads TGTGCCAGCTCACTGAGCCCCACAGATACGCAGTATTTT.

V usage is TRBV2 and J usage is TRBJ1-4; TRBD1 agrees at 11 bases. Germline lookup yields CDR1 SNHLY and CDR2 FYNNEI. After removal of 10 bases from V and 7 bases from J, the junction contained 20 bases not matched to a gene. This CDR3 has 18 residues. CDR3 residues: CATDDESNPGTGGEKLFF. The CDR3 nucleotides are TGTGCCACCGACGACGAATCTAACCCCGGGACAGGGGGTGAAAAACTGTTTTTT.

The chain recombines TRBV7-9 with TRBJ1-4; D is ambiguous. Germline values: CDR1 SEHNR, CDR2 FQNEAQ (reference sequence). This CDR3 has 14 amino acids. V was clipped by 5 bases and J by 4 bases, with 11 bases between them. CDR3 nucleotide sequence: TGTGCCAGCAGCGATGGACTGATTAATGAAAAACTGTTTTTT. As protein: CASSDGLINEKLFF.

V and J are TRBV7-2 and TRBJ2-1; 14 bases are shared with TRBD2. Looked up from germline, CDR1 is SGHTA and CDR2 is FQGNSA. The CDR3 runs 16 residues. The trim removed 1 base at V and 10 bases at J, leaving 6 bases unmatched. CDR3 region: CASSLVGTSGSGEQFF. Here the CDR3 DNA reads TGTGCCAGCAGCTTAGTTGGGACTAGCGGGAGCGGGGAGCAGTTCTTC.

This chain uses TRBV29-1 with TRBJ2-4; D possibly corresponds to TRBD1 (6 bases). CDR1 and CDR2 (germline): SQVTM, ANQGSEA. Trimming removed 7 bases from V and 4 bases from J, with 14 bases in between. The CDR3 spans 13 residues. The CDR3 loop reads CSGGGPQKNIQYF. The CDR3, as DNA: TGCAGCGGAGGGGGACCGCAGAAAAACATTCAGTACTTC.

The chain couples TRBV5-4 to TRBJ1-6, with TRBD1 matching over 9 bases. V shed 0 bases, J shed 9 bases, and the junction held 10 bases outside the gene matches. CDR3 size: 17 residues. Per the germline V gene, CDR1 is SGHNT and CDR2 is YYREEE (reference sequence). CDR3 sequence (DNA): TGTGCCAGCAGCTTGGAAAACAGGGGGCTCGGTGGTTCACCCCTCCACTTT. This codes for CASSLENRGLGGSPLHF.

V usage is TRBV2 and J usage is TRBJ1-2, with TRBD1 identical over 8 bases. Germline CDR1 and CDR2: SNHLY and FYNNEI. V gave up 6 bases and J gave up 6 bases; unmatched junction bases: 9. CDR3 length equals 14 residues. Written as DNA, the CDR3 is TGTGCCAGCAGCGCGGGACAGGTCTCAGATGGCTACACCTTC. Its translation is CASSAGQVSDGYTF.

The chain recombines TRBV10-3 with TRBJ1-2; 8 bases fit TRBD1. Germline CDR1 ENHRY, CDR2 SYGVKD. The ends lost 0 bases at V and 6 bases at J; junction bases unmatched: 6. The CDR3 has 15 residues. The CDR3 reads CAISESRQGNNGYTF. The DNA for the CDR3 is TGTGCCATCAGTGAGTCGAGACAGGGGAACAATGGCTACACCTTC.

The count of this clone is one. The chain joins TRBV4-3 to TRBJ2-1, with D perhaps matching TRBD1 (5 bases). Trimming took off 0 bases at V and 8 bases at J, with 17 bases between the two ends. The germline V gene encodes CDR1 LGHNA and CDR2 YSLEER. This CDR3 has 16 amino acids. For the CDR3, the DNA is TGCGCCAGCAGCCAAGAATGGTCAGGGTCTCGCTATGAGCAGTTCTTC. Encoded protein: CASSQEWSGSRYEQFF.

This chain connects TRBV5-6 to TRBJ2-1; weak D call: TRBD1 (6 bases). Trimming removed 4 bases at V and 7 bases at J, with 12 bases between. CDR3 length equals 13 residues. Germline V gene data show CDR1 as SGHDT and CDR2 as YYEEEE. This CDR3 reads CASSTPRGNEQFF. CDR3 nucleotide sequence: TGTGCCAGCAGCACTCCCAGGGGAAATGAGCAGTTCTTC.

J is TRBJ1-3 and V is TRBV5-6, with 7 bases fitting TRBD1. J lost 4 bases, V lost 7 bases, and 8 bases had no gene match. There are 14 residues in the CDR3. CDR1 SGHDT and CDR2 YYEEEE come from the germline V gene. CDR3 residues: CASGAGGTGNTIYF. The CDR3 nucleotides are TGTGCCAGCGGAGCAGGGGGTACGGGAAACACCATATATTTT.